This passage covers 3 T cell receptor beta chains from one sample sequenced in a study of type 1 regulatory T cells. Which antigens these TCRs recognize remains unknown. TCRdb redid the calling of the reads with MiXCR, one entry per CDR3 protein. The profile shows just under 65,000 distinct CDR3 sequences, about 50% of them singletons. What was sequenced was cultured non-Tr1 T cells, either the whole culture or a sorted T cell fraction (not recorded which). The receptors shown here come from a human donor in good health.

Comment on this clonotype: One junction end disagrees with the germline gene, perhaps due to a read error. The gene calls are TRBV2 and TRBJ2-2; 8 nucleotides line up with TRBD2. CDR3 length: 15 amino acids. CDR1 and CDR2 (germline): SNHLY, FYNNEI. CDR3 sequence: CASSSGGTNAGELFF. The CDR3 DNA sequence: TGTGCCAGCTCATCGGGGGGGACGAACGCCGGGGAGCTGTTTTTT.

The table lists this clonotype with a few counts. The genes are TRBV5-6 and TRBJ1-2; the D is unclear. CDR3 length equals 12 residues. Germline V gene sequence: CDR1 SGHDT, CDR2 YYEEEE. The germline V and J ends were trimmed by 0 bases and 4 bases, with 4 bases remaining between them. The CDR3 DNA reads TGTGCCAGCAGCTTGGATCCCTATGGCTACACCTTC. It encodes CASSLDPYGYTF.

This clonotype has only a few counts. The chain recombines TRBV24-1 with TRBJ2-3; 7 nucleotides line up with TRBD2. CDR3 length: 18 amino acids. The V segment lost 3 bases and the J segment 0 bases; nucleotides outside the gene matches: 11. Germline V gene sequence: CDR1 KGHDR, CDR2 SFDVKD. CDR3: CATSDPLGSGASTDTQYF. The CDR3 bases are TGTGCCACCAGTGATCCCCTGGGCAGCGGGGCTAGCACAGATACGCAGTATTTT.